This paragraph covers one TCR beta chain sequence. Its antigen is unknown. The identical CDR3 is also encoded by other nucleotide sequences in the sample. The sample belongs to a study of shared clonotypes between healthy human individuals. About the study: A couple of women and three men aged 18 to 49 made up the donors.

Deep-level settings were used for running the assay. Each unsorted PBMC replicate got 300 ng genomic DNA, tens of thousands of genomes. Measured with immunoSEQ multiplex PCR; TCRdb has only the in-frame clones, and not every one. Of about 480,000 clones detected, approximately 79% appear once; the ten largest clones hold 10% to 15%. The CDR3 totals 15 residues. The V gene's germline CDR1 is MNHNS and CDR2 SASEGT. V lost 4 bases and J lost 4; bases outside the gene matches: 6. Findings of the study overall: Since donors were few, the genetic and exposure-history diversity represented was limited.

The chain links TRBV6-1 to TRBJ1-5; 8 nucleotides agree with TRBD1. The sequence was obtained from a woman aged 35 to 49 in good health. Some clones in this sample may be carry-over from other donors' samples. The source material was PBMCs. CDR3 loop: CASSGTGSSNQPQHF. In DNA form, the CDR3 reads TGTGCCAGCAGTGGGACAGGGAGTAGTAATCAGCCCCAGCATTTT.